What follows are 10 T cell receptor beta chains derived from one specimen sequenced in a study of CD8 T cells in ankylosing spondylitis. MiXCR, applied by TCRdb to the 5' RACE reads, yields one record per CDR3 protein. There are a few hundred thousand distinct CDR3 sequences in the sample; about 18% occur only once, and under 55% lies in the top ten. These receptors' antigens are unknown. Findings of the study overall: Characteristic, it appeared, of ankylosing spondylitis blood was a TCR beta motif of eight or nine highly homologous variants.

The sample was blood, either unsorted or a sorted T cell fraction (not recorded which). Receptors originate from a male donor with ankylosing spondylitis.

This chain uses TRBV15 with TRBJ1-1; TRBD1 aligns across 8 bases. The junction had 12 bases not matched to a gene; V was cut back by 2 bases and J by 7 bases. The CDR3 loop spans 16 amino acids. CDR1 is LNHNV, CDR2 YYDKDF, per germline (reference sequence). The CDR3 DNA is TGTGCCACCAGCAGACGGTCCGCAGGGGGCTTGGGTGAAGCTTTCTTT. It is translated as CATSRRSAGGLGEAFF.

The chain combines TRBV5-1 with TRBJ2-7; 7 bases align to TRBD1. The length of the CDR3 is 13 residues. Germline V CDR1 and CDR2: SGHRS, YFSETQ. The junction had 11 bases not matched to a gene; V was cut back by 5 bases and J by 9 bases. CDR3 sequence reads: CASRTNTGAAQYF. CDR3 DNA: TGCGCCAGCAGAACAAACACAGGGGCAGCGCAGTACTTC.

This clonotype was recorded a few times. The chain employs TRBV12-3 or TRBV12-4 and TRBJ2-1, with 9 nucleotides matching TRBD1. The CDR3 is 16 amino acids. Trimming took 4 bases from V and 4 from J; bases not matched to a gene: 8. CDR3 protein: CASSSQGAEGYNEQFF. The CDR3 bases are TGTGCCAGCAGTTCACAGGGGGCCGAGGGATACAATGAGCAGTTCTTC.

The genes are TRBV3-1 and TRBJ2-1; the match to TRBD2 covers 12 bases. Looked up from germline, CDR1 is LGHDT and CDR2 is YNNKEL (reference sequence). Trimming cost V 6 bases and J 12 bases; bases outside gene matches: 6. The CDR3 sequence is 13 residues long. CDR3 in amino acids: CASSFGTSGLQFF. CDR3 DNA sequence: TGTGCCAGCAGTTTCGGGACTAGCGGGTTGCAGTTCTTC.

This chain links TRBV12-3 or TRBV12-4 with TRBJ2-3; tentatively, D is TRBD2 (5 bases). The CDR3 extends over 16 amino acids. Trimming took 4 bases from V and 0 from J, leaving 14 bases between them. The CDR3 protein is CASSSPKGVSTDTQYF. The DNA for the CDR3 is TGTGCCAGCAGTTCACCCAAGGGAGTTAGCACAGATACGCAGTATTTT.

V is TRBV7-3 and J is TRBJ2-3; D is perhaps TRBD1 or TRBD2 (5 bases each). Trimming took 5 bases from V and 4 from J, leaving 13 bases between them. Germline V gene data show CDR1 as SGHTA and CDR2 as FQGTGA. This CDR3 spans 14 amino acids. In DNA form, the CDR3 reads TGTGCCAGCAGCGCAATTGGGGGACCAGATACGCAGTATTTT. Its translation is CASSAIGGPDTQYF.

The chain employs TRBV4-3 and TRBJ1-6; TRBD1 might be the D (5 bases). Germline assignment: CDR1 LGHNA and CDR2 YSLEER. V was clipped by 0 bases and J by 9 bases, with 15 bases between them. The CDR3 consists of 16 residues. CDR3 amino acids: CASSQDRGQGGSPLHF. CDR3 in DNA: TGCGCCAGCAGCCAAGATAGGGGCCAGGGTGGTTCACCCCTCCACTTT.

This chain links TRBV9 with TRBJ2-1, with D perhaps given as TRBD1 or TRBD2 (6 bases each). The CDR3 is 14 amino acids. The V gene's germline CDR1 is SGDLS and CDR2 YYNGEE. V dropped 0 bases and J dropped 7 bases, with 11 bases sitting between them. In DNA form, the CDR3 reads TGTGCCAGCAGCGTAGGAACAGGGAGGAATGAGCAGTTCTTC. It codes for CASSVGTGRNEQFF.

This clonotype was observed at least ten times. The chain recombines TRBV10-3 with TRBJ2-1; a possible D gene is TRBD2 (6 bases). The germline V gene encodes CDR1 ENHRY and CDR2 SYGVKD. The length of the CDR3 is 15 residues. Trimming pared 1 base from V and 4 bases from J, leaving 11 bases between. CDR3 protein: CAISELTGEYNEQFF. DNA of the CDR3: TGTGCCATCAGTGAGTTGACGGGAGAGTACAATGAGCAGTTCTTC.

V gene TRBV6-1 combines with J gene TRBJ2-1; 9 nucleotides agree with TRBD1. V was pared by 6 bases and J by 7 bases, with 10 bases of the junction left unmatched. Looked up from germline, CDR1 is MNHNS and CDR2 is SASEGT. CDR3 length: 15 residues. The CDR3 DNA follows: TGTGCCAGCAGCCACCACGCCGGGACAGGGAATGAGCAGTTCTTC. Protein: CASSHHAGTGNEQFF.